Sequencing of this T cell receptor (beta chain) was carried out in a study of T cells after yellow fever vaccination. The wider study: SMART-Seq v4 Ultra Low Input prepared libraries from low-cell fractions. Study results and caveats: Some clonotypes were seen in both the CD4 and the CD8 compartments. These made up a small share and likely arose from convergent recombination. There was a possibility that FACS-sorted repertoires contained abundant clonotypes contaminating from the bulk population.

Per the germline V gene, CDR1 is SQVTM and CDR2 is ANQGSEA. Trimming pared 4 bases from V and 3 bases from J, leaving 9 bases between. This CDR3 is 13 amino acids long. As TCR cDNA was made by 5'RACE template switching, a universal primer site and UMIs were added. TCRdb independently ran MiXCR on the 5' RACE reads; one entry per CDR3 protein. The sample carries some 670,000 distinct CDR3 sequences, 9% to 15% recorded once. As to this clonotype: The antigen is not known.

The sequence came from a man under 40 who received the YFV17D yellow fever vaccine. The sequencing here drew on PBMCs, taken on the day of the yellow fever booster vaccination. The chain joins TRBV29-1 to TRBJ2-2; D ambiguous. Here the CDR3 DNA reads TGCAGCGTTGTGTCGAGCCACACCGGGGAGCTGTTTTTT. Encoded protein: CSVVSSHTGELFF.